What follows are 16 T cell receptor beta chains derived from one specimen sequenced in a study of cytomegalovirus exposure and HLA in healthy donors. The PCR employed 60 Vbeta primers together with 13 Jbeta primers. The data were produced by immunoSEQ multiplex PCR, yet TCRdb's version contains in-frame clones alone and is incomplete. The sample has 100,000 or so clones, 74% seen once. The material sequenced was PBMCs. These TCRs come from a man in his fifties or sixties in good health and CMV-seropositive.

This clone was detected a few times. V usage is TRBV27 and J usage is TRBJ1-2; 10 bases match TRBD1. CDR1 MNHEY and CDR2 SMNVEV come from the germline V gene (reference sequence). The CDR3 length is 16 residues. V lost 6 bases, J lost 4 bases, and 11 bases stayed unmatched. In nucleotides, the CDR3 is TGTGCCAGCAGCAAACTGGACAGGGGGGGTGGCTATGGCTACACCTTC. This codes for CASSKLDRGGGYGYTF.

The chain couples TRBV5-6 to TRBJ2-7, with TRBD1 identical over 7 bases. Trimming removed 1 base from V and 5 bases from J; junction bases left unmatched: 6. The V gene's germline CDR1 is SGHDT and CDR2 YYEEEE. The length of the CDR3 is 14 residues. The CDR3 DNA reads TGTGCCAGCAGCTTGAGGGGGCCCGGGAACGAGCAGTACTTC. It specifies CASSLRGPGNEQYF.

This clone was counted between two and nine times. The J gene is TRBJ2-5, the V gene TRBV7-9, with a tentative D call TRBD1 (6 bases). Trimming removed 3 bases at V and 4 bases at J, with 15 bases between. Germline CDR1 SEHNR, CDR2 FQNEAQ (reference sequence). The CDR3 consists of 15 residues. The DNA of the CDR3 is TGTGCCAGCAGCTTCGTACAGGGACCTGGAGAGACCCAGTACTTC. Protein sequence: CASSFVQGPGETQYF. Full variable domain (remainder filled in from reference TRBV7-9 and TRBJ2-5): DTGVSQNPRHKITKRGQNVTFRCDPISEHNRLYWYRQTLGQGPEFLTYFQNEAQLEKSRLLSDRFSAERPKGSFSTLEIQRTEQGDSAMYLCASSFVQGPGETQYFGPGTRLLVL.

The chain is built from TRBV7-3 and TRBJ2-1; perhaps TRBD1 as D (5 bases). This CDR3 region has 14 residues. The V end was cut by 2 bases, the J end by 8 bases, with 13 bases between. Per germline, CDR1 SGHTA and CDR2 FQGTGA. The CDR3 region has the DNA TGTGCCAGCAGCTTATTAGGGGCAATGGATGAGCAGTTCTTC. It translates to CASSLLGAMDEQFF.

This chain uses TRBV29-1 with TRBJ1-1; 7 bases line up with TRBD1. V dropped 6 bases and J dropped 3; count of bases not matched to a gene: 7. There are 13 residues in the CDR3. Germline V lookup: CDR1 SQVTM, CDR2 ANQGSEA. In DNA, the CDR3 is TGCAGCGTCGAACAGGGGTCGGACACTGAAGCTTTCTTT. This gives the protein CSVEQGSDTEAFF.

The gene calls are TRBV2 and TRBJ2-3, with 8 bases identical to TRBD1. The CDR3 runs 15 residues. Germline CDR1 SNHLY, CDR2 FYNNEI. After removal of 0 bases from V and 5 bases from J, the junction contained 4 bases not matched to a gene. The CDR3 region has the DNA TGTGCCAGCAGTGAAGCGACAGGGGCCGAAGATACGCAGTATTTT. Protein sequence: CASSEATGAEDTQYF.

The chain joins TRBV9 to TRBJ2-5; 7 positions match TRBD1. The last part of the DNA fits TRBJ2-7 better; the J call may be wrong. The length of the CDR3 is 15 residues. The germline gives CDR1 SGDLS, CDR2 YYNGEE. CDR3 protein: CASSAATGSSYEQYF. The CDR3 DNA reads as TGTGCCAGCAGCGCCGCGACAGGGAGCTCCTACGAGCAGTACTTC.

The CDR3 DNA follows: TGTGCCAGCAGCCGACTAAACTACGAGCAGTACTTC. Its translation: CASSRLNYEQYF. The chain employs TRBV7-2 and TRBJ2-7; D may be TRBD2 (5 bases). V lost 5 bases, J lost 3 bases, and 8 bases lay in between. Per germline, CDR1 SGHTA and CDR2 FQGNSA. CDR3 size: 12 residues.

The chain uses TRBV18 and TRBJ2-2, with TRBD2 identical over 8 bases. Germline V gene lookup returns CDR1 KGHSH and CDR2 LQKENI. The V and J ends lost 5 bases and 3 bases, in that order; junction bases with no gene match: 2. The CDR3 sequence is 14 residues long. DNA for the CDR3: TGTGCCAGCTCATTTAGCGGGGACACCGGGGAGCTGTTTTTT. It codes for CASSFSGDTGELFF.

The chain carries TRBV6-1 and TRBJ2-4; maybe TRBD1 (6 bases). This CDR3 region has 14 residues. V lost 6 bases, J lost 8 bases, and 17 bases lay in between. Per germline, CDR1 MNHNS and CDR2 SASEGT. The CDR3 spells CASRVNREQYIQYF. The CDR3 coding sequence is TGTGCCAGCAGGGTAAACAGGGAACAGTACATTCAGTACTTC.

About this clone: Other DNA variants within this sample encode the same CDR3. The V call is TRBV9, the J call TRBJ2-1, with D unresolved. The V gene lost 2 bases and the J gene lost 2 bases, with 11 bases spanning the gap. CDR3 length equals 15 residues. In germline, CDR1 is SGDLS, CDR2 YYNGEE. DNA of the CDR3: TGTGCCAGCAGCGTCCGCGACTCTGCCTACAATGAGCAGTTCTTC. This encodes CASSVRDSAYNEQFF.

This rearrangement joins TRBV29-1 to TRBJ2-5; possibly TRBD2 for D (6 bases). The CDR3 runs 12 residues. V was pared by 0 bases and J by 4 bases, with 6 bases between. Germline V gene sequence: CDR1 SQVTM, CDR2 ANQGSEA. CDR3 region: CSVEEGGETQYF. The CDR3 nucleotides read TGCAGCGTTGAAGAGGGGGGAGAGACCCAGTACTTC.

The J gene is TRBJ2-1, the V gene TRBV10-3, with a weak D call TRBD2 (5 bases). CDR3 size: 14 residues. The germline V gene encodes CDR1 ENHRY and CDR2 SYGVKD. V dropped 4 bases and J dropped 6 bases, with 13 bases sitting between them. The CDR3 DNA sequence: TGTGCCATCAGTGCTAACGGGATAGGCAATGAGCAGTTCTTC. The encoded protein is CAISANGIGNEQFF.

The J gene is TRBJ2-5, the V gene TRBV2, with TRBD2 identical over 10 bases. Germline V gene sequence: CDR1 SNHLY, CDR2 FYNNEI. The CDR3 loop spans 14 amino acids. V was clipped by 3 bases and J by 5 bases; unmatched bases: 3. The CDR3 spells CASSEQAGGETQYF. The CDR3 DNA follows: TGTGCCAGCAGTGAGCAAGCGGGGGGGGAGACCCAGTACTTC.

This clone was seen only once. The V call is TRBV14, the J call TRBJ2-3; 8 nucleotides agree with TRBD1. The trim removed 6 bases at V and 3 bases at J, leaving 8 bases unmatched. CDR1 SGHDN and CDR2 FVKESK come from the germline V gene. The CDR3 is 15 residues long. The DNA for the CDR3 is TGTGCCAGCAGTTGGACAGGGTCTGGGACAGATACGCAGTATTTT. Amino acids: CASSWTGSGTDTQYF.

The V and J genes are TRBV7-3 and TRBJ2-1; unclear D gene. Germline V CDR1 and CDR2: SGHTA, FQGTGA. CDR3 size: 16 residues. V shed 5 bases and J shed 0 bases, with 14 bases lying between them. CDR3 region: CASSDLVGRSYNEQFF. The CDR3 DNA is TGTGCCAGCAGCGATCTTGTGGGCCGCTCCTACAATGAGCAGTTCTTC.